This TCR beta chain was captured by sequencing in a study of blood T cells in healthy people across ages. Study observations and caveats: Whereas aged donors had fewer naive CD4+ cells, long-lived donors had more of them and higher diversity.

Every donor provided 7.5 to 10 milliliters of peripheral blood. Per sample, no less than 5 micrograms of total RNA were extracted. The sample holds many counts of this clonotype. Its antigen is not identified. Primed by a sample-barcoded 5' primer and a J-beta primer mix, a second PCR proceeded for 7 to 11 cycles. Samples each returned at least 3 million CDR3-containing paired-end reads. TCRdb used MiXCR to reprocess the 5' RACE reads, holding one entry per CDR3 protein. The sample lists 1.5 million to 2 million distinct CDR3 sequences, about 28% occurring once. The V gene's germline CDR1 is SGDLS and CDR2 YYNGEE. The length of the CDR3 is 15 residues. Trimming removed 3 bases from V and 4 bases from J; junction bases left unmatched: 6.

Material: blood. The receptor was derived from a woman aged 25 to 39 in good health. The V gene is TRBV9, the J gene TRBJ2-7; TRBD1 matches at 11 bases. CDR3: CASSGGTGGSYEQYF. The CDR3 DNA sequence: TGTGCCAGCAGCGGAGGGACAGGGGGTTCTTACGAGCAGTACTTC.